This TCR beta chain was sequenced for a study of T cells in Graves' hyperthyroidism and ophthalmopathy. The CDR3 has 14 residues. V lost 6 bases to trimming and J lost 0 bases, with 11 bases between them. Looked up from germline, CDR1 is ENHRY and CDR2 is SYGVKD. There are many counts of this clonotype. Researchers took RNA transcripts and amplified the TCR beta CDR3 regions from them. HTBI primers drove first-round RT-PCR of the TCR CDR3. TCRdb independently ran MiXCR on the multiplex PCR reads; one entry per CDR3 protein. The table includes 400,000 to 550,000 distinct CDR3 sequences, around 22% detected once.

V gene TRBV10-3 combines with J gene TRBJ2-5; D could derive from TRBD1 or TRBD2 (5 bases each). This receptor was taken from a woman aged 25-40 years with Graves' ophthalmopathy. The specimen was blood. The CDR3 nucleotides read TGTGCCATCAGCCCGGGACGGTACCAAGAGACCCAGTACTTC. Amino acid sequence: CAISPGRYQETQYF.